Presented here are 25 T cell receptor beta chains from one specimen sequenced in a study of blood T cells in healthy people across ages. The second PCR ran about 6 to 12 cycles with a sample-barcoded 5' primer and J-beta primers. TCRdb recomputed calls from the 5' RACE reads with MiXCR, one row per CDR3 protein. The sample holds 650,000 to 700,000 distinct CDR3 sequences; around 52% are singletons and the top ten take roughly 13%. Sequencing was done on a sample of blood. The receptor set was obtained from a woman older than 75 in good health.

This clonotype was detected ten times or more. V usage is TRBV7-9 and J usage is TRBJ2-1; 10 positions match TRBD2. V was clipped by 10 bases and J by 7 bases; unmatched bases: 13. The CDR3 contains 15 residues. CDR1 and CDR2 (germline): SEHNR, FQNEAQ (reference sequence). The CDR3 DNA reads TGTGCCATCATCATTTGGAGCGGGAGGGCGAATGAGCAGTTCTTC. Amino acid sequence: CAIIIWSGRANEQFF.

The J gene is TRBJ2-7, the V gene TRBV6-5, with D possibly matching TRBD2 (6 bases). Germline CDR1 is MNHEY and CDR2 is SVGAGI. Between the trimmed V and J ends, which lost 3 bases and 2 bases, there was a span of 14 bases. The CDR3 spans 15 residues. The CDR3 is CASSYPGGFPYEQYF. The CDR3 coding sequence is TGTGCCAGCAGTTATCCCGGGGGTTTCCCCTACGAGCAGTACTTC.

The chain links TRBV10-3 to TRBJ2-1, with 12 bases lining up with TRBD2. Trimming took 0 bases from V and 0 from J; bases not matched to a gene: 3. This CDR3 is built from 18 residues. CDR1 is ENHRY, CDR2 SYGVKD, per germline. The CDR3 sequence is CAISESVTSGSSYNEQFF. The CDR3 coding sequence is TGTGCCATCAGTGAGTCGGTGACTAGCGGGAGCTCCTACAATGAGCAGTTCTTC.

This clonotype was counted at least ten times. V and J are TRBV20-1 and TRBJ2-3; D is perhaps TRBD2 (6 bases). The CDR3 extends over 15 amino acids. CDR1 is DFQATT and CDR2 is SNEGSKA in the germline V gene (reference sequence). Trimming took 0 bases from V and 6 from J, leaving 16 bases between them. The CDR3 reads CSARDGTAGIDTQYF. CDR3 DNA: TGCAGTGCTAGAGATGGGACCGCGGGGATTGATACGCAGTATTTT.

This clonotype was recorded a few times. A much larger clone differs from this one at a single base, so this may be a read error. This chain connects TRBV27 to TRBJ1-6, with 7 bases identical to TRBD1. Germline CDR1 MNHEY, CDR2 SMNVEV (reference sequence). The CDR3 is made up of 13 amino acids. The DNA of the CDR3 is TGTGCCAGCCGGGACAGCTATAATTCACCCCCCCACTTT. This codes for CASRDSYNSPPHF.

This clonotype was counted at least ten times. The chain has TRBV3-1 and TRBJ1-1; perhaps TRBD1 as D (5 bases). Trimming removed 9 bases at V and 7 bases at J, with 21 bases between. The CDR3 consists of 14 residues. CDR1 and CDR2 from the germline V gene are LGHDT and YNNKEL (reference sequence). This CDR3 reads CASSPLRGRLEAFF. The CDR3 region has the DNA TGTGCCAGTTCGCCCCTCCGGGGCCGGCTTGAAGCTTTCTTT.

CDR3 bases: TGCGCCAGCGCCCCCTTACAGGGCAACGCTGAAGCTTTCTTT. Encoded protein: CASAPLQGNAEAFF. V gene TRBV5-1 combines with J gene TRBJ1-1, with D tentatively TRBD1 (6 bases). This CDR3 is 14 amino acids long. Trimming stripped 7 bases from V and 6 bases from J, with 19 bases between. The germline V gene has CDR1 SGHRS and CDR2 YFSETQ.

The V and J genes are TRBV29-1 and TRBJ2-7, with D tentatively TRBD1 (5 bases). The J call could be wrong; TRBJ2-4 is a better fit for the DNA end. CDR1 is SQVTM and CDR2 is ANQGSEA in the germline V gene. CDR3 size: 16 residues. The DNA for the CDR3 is TGCAGCGTTTCAAAGGGGCTTTCCCATGCCAAAAACATTCAGTACTTC. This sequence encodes CSVSKGLSHAKNIQYF.

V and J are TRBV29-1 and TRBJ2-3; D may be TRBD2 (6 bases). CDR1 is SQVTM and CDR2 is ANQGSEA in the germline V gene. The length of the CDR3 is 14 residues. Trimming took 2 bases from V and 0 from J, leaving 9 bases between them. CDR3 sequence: CSVETGASTDTQYF. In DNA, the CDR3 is TGCAGCGTTGAAACGGGAGCAAGCACAGATACGCAGTATTTT.

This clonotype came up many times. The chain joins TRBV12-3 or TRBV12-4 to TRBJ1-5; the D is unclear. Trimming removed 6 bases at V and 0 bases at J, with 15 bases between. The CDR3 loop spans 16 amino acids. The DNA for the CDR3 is TGTGCCAGCAGCTCAGGCCGTTTCCCTAGCAATCAGCCCCAGCATTTT. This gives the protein CASSSGRFPSNQPQHF.

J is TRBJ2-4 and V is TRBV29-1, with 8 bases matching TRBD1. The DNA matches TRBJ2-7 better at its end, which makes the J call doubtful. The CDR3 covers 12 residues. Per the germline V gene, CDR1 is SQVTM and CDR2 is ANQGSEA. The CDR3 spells CSAGTGGYEQYF. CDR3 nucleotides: TGCAGCGCTGGGACAGGAGGATACGAGCAGTACTTC.

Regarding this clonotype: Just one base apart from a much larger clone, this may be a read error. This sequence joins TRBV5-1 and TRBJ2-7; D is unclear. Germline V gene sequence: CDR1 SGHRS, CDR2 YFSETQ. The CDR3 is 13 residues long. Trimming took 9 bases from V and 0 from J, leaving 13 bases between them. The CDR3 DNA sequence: TGCGCCAACAAAGGCCCAAGCTCCTACGAGCAGTACTTC. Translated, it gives CANKGPSSYEQYF.

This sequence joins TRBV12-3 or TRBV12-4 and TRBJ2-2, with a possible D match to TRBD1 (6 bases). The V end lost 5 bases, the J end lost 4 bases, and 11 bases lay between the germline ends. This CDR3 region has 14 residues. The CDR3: CASSLLGATGELFF. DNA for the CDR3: TGTGCCAGCAGTCTGCTGGGGGCCACCGGGGAGCTGTTTTTT.

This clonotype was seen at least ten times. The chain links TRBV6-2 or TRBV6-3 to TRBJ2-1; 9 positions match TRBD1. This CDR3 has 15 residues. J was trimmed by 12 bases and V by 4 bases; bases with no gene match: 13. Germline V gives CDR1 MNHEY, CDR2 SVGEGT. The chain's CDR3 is CASSFSGTGFVWQFF. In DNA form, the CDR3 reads TGTGCCAGCAGTTTTTCCGGGACAGGGTTTGTTTGGCAGTTCTTC.

CDR3: CASSQIGQGSGELFF. The CDR3 DNA reads as TGCGCCAGCAGCCAAATAGGGCAGGGGTCCGGGGAGCTGTTTTTT. The chain combines TRBV4-3 with TRBJ2-2, with D possibly being TRBD1 (6 bases). Per the germline V gene, CDR1 is LGHNA and CDR2 is YSLEER. The V end lost 2 bases, the J end lost 6 bases, and 13 bases lay between the germline ends. The CDR3 has 15 amino acids.

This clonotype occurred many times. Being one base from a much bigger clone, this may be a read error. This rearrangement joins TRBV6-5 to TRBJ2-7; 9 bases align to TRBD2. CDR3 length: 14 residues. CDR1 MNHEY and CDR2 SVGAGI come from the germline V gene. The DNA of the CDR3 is TGTGCCAGCAGTGACTCGGGACTAGCTTCGGAGCAGTACTTC. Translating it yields CASSDSGLASEQYF.

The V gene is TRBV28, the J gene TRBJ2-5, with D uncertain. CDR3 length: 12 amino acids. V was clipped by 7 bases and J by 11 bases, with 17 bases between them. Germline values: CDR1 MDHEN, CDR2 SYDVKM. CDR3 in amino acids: CASTGAYNEQYF. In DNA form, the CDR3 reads TGTGCCAGCACCGGTGCCTACAATGAGCAGTACTTC.

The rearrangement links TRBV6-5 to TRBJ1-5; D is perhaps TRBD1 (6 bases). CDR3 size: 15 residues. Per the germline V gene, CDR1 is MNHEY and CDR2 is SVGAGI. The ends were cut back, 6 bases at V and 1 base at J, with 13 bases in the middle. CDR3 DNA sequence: TGTGCCAGCAGGCCCGAAGGGGGAAGCAATCAGCCCCAGCATTTT. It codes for CASRPEGGSNQPQHF.

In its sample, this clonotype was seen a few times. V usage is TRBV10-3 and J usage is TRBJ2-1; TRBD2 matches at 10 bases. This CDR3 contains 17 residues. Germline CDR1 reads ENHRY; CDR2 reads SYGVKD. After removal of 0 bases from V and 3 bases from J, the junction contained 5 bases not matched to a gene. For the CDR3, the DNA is TGTGCCATCAGTGAGTCGACAACTAGCGGGGTCTACAATGAGCAGTTCTTC. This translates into CAISESTTSGVYNEQFF.

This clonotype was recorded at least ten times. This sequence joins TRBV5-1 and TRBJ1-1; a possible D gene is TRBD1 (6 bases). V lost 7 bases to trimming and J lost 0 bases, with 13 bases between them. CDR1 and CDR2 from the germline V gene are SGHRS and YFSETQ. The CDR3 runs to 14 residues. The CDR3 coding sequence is TGCGCCAGCGGGGAGCAGGGGATGAACACTGAAGCTTTCTTT. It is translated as CASGEQGMNTEAFF.

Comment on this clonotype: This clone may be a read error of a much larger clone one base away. CDR3 nucleotide sequence: TGCAGTGCTAGAGACGAGCGGGGGCCCGGCAATGAGCAGTACTTC. It codes for CSARDERGPGNEQYF. The chain recombines TRBV20-1 with TRBJ2-5; 8 bases are shared with TRBD2. Germline loops: CDR1 DFQATT, CDR2 SNEGSKA (reference sequence). The CDR3 contains 15 residues. V was pared by 0 bases and J by 11 bases, with 14 bases of the junction left unmatched.

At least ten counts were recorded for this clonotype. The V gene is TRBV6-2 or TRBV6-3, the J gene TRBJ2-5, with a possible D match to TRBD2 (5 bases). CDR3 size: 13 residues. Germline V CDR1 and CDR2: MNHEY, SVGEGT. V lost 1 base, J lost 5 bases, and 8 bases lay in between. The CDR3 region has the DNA TGTGCCAGCAGTTACTACCCGGGGGAGACCCAGTACTTC. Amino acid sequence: CASSYYPGETQYF.

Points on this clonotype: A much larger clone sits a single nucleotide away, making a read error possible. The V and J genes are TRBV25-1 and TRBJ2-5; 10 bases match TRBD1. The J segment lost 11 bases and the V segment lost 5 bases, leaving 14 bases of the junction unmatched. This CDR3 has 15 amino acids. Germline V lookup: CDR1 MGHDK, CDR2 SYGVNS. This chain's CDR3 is CASSLGQGKIDEQYF. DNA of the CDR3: TGTGCCAGCAGTCTGGGACAGGGGAAGATCGATGAGCAGTACTTC.

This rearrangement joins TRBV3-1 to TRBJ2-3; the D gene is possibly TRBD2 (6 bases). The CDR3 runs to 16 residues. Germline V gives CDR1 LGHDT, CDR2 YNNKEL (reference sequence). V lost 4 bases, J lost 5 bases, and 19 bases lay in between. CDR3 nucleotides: TGTGCCAGCAGCCCCTCGGGGGTTGGGGACGGAGATACGCAGTATTTT. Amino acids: CASSPSGVGDGDTQYF.

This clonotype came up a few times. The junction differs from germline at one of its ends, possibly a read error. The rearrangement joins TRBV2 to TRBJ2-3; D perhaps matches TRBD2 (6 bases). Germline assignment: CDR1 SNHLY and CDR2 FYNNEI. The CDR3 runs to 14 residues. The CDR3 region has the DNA TGTGCCAGCAGTTCCTCGACTAGTGCAGAGACGCAGTATTTT. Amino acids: CASSSSTSAETQYF.